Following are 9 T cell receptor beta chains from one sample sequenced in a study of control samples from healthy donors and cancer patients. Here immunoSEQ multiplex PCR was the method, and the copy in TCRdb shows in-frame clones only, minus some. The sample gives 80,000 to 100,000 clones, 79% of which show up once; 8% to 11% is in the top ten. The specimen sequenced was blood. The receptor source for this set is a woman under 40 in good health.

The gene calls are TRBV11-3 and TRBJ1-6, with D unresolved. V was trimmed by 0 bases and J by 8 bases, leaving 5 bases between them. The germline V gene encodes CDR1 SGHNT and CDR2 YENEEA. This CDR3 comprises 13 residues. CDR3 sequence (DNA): TGTGCCAGCAGCTTAGAGATGGATTCACCCCTCCACTTT. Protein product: CASSLEMDSPLHF.

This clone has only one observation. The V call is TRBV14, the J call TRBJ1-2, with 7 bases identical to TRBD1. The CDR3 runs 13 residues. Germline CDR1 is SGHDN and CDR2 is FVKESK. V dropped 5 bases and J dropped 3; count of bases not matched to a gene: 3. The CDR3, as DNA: TGTGCCAGCAGCTACAGGGGAGACTATGGCTACACCTTC. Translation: CASSYRGDYGYTF.

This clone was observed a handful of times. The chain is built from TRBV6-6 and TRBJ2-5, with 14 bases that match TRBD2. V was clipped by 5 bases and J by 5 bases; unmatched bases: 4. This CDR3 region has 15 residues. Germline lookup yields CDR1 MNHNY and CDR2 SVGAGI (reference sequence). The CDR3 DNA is TGTGCCAGCAGTAGGGGACTAGCGGGGGTGGAGACCCAGTACTTC. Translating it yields CASSRGLAGVETQYF.

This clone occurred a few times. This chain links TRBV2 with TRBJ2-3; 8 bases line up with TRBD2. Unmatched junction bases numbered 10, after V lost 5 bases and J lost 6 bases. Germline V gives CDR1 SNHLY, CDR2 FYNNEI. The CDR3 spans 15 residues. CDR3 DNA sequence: TGTGCCAGCAGTTCTAGCGGGCGGTCTGTGGATACGCAGTATTTT. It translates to CASSSSGRSVDTQYF.

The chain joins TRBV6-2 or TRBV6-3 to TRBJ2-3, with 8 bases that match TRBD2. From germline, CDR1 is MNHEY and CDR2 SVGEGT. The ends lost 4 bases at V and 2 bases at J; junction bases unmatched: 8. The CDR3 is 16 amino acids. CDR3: CASSLDQRGITDTQYF. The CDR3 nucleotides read TGTGCCAGCAGTTTGGACCAGCGGGGGATCACAGATACGCAGTATTTT.

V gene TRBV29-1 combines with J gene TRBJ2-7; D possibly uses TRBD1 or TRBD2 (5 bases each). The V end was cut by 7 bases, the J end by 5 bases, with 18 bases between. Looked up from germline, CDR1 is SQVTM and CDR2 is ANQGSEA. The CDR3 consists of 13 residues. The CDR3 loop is CSAEGPLTHEQYF. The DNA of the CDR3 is TGCAGCGCAGAGGGACCCCTAACCCACGAGCAGTACTTC.

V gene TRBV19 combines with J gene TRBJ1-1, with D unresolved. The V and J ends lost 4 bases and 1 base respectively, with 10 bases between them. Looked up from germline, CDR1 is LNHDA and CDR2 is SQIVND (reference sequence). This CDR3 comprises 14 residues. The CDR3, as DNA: TGTGCCAGTAGTAGAGAGGGCCCGAACACTGAAGCTTTCTTT. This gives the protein CASSREGPNTEAFF.

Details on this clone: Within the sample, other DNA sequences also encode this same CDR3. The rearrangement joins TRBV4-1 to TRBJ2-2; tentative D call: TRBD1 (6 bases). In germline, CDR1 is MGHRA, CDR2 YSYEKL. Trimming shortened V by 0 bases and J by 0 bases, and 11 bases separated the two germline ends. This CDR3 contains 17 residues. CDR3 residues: CASSQDSTGTNTGELFF. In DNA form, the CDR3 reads TGCGCCAGCAGCCAAGATTCCACAGGGACGAACACCGGGGAGCTGTTTTTT.

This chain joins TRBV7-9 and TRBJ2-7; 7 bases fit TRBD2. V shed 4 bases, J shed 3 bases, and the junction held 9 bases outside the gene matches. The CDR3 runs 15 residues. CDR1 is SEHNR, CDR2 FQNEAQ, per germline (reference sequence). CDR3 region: CASSSSGTKHYEQYF. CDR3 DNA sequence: TGTGCCAGCAGCTCTTCCGGGACTAAACACTACGAGCAGTACTTC. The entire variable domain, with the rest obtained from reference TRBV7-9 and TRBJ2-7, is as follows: DTGVSQNPRHKITKRGQNVTFRCDPISEHNRLYWYRQTLGQGPEFLTYFQNEAQLEKSRLLSDRFSAERPKGSFSTLEIQRTEQGDSAMYLCASSSSGTKHYEQYFGPGTRLTVT.